The 10 T cell receptor beta chains below were found in one sample sequenced in a study of CD8+ T cells in alopecia areata. Extracted RNA was reverse transcribed, and the resulting cDNA served as sequencing template. Sequenced by immunoSEQ multiplex PCR; TCRdb stores in-frame clones only, minus some. There are under 20,000 clones in the sample, none observed a single time. The sorting of pooled cutaneous lymph node cells relied on CD4, CD8alpha, NKG2D, NKG2ACE and other markers. Sequencing input: CD8+ T cells sorted from a lymph node. The receptors were sampled from a C3H/HeJ mouse with alopecia areata. The strain's MHC haplotype is H2-k.

Turning to this clone: These gene names are mouse names. Read data end 4 residues before the CDR3 end; the end is taken from the germline J gene. The gene calls are TRBV19 and TRBJ2-1; unclear D gene. V was trimmed by 4 bases and J by 3 bases, leaving 5 bases between them. The CDR3 loop spans 12 amino acids. Germline loops: CDR1 FNHDT, CDR2 SITEND (reference sequence). The sequenced part of the CDR3 DNA is TGTGCCAGCAGTCACAGCTATGCT. Encoded protein: CASSHSYA. In full, the CDR3 is CASSHSYAEQFF.

There are many counts of this clone. These gene names are mouse names. The read ends 4 residues before the CDR3 terminus; that terminus is restored from the germline J gene. V and J are TRBV19 and TRBJ1-1; TRBD1 matches 10 bases. The CDR3 has 14 residues. Germline V gives CDR1 FNHDT, CDR2 SITEND (reference sequence). V dropped 5 bases and J dropped 3; count of bases not matched to a gene: 4. CDR3 loop: CASSHGTGDTEVFF. The CDR3 DNA, read in part, is TGTGCCAGCAGCCACGGGACAGGGGACACA.

Concerning this clone itself: Gene names follow the mouse nomenclature. The read comes to an end 4 residues before the CDR3 does, leaving the germline J gene to fill in the end. The J gene is TRBJ2-7, the V gene TRBV1, with TRBD1 matching 11 bases. In germline, CDR1 is NSQYPW, CDR2 LRSPGD (reference sequence). This CDR3 has 15 amino acids. The sequenced part of the CDR3 DNA is TGCACCTGCAGTGCAGTCCGGGACAGGGGGTAT. Translation gives CTCSAVRDRGY. The entire CDR3 protein reads CTCSAVRDRGYEQYF.

This clone was observed at least ten times. The gene names here belong to mouse. The DNA ends 4 residues before the CDR3 does, and the rest of the CDR3 is filled in from the germline J gene. This rearrangement joins TRBV1 to TRBJ1-2; TRBD1 is a possible D gene (5 bases). The V gene's germline CDR1 is NSQYPW and CDR2 LRSPGD (reference sequence). There are 13 residues in the CDR3. Trimming left V 2 bases short and J 4 bases short, with 8 bases between. The CDR3 DNA, read in part, is TGCACCTGCAGTGCAAGACAGACCTCC. Encoded protein: CTCSARQTS. The entire CDR3 is CTCSARQTSDYTF.

This clone was counted a few times. Gene labels here are mouse ones. Read sequence stops 4 residues before the CDR3 end, and the germline J gene provides the missing end. The chain carries TRBV19 and TRBJ2-4; 10 nucleotides align to TRBD2. There are 15 residues in the CDR3. Per germline, CDR1 FNHDT and CDR2 SITEND (reference sequence). Here the CDR3 reads CASTADWGRENTLYF. CDR3 DNA, as far as it was read: TGTGCCAGCACCGCGGACTGGGGGAGAGAAAAC. Full variable domain (missing parts from reference TRBV19 and TRBJ2-4): GGIITQTPKFLIGQEGQKLTLKCQQNFNHDTMYWYRQDSGKGLRLIYYSITENDLQKGDLSEGYDASREKKSSFSLTVTSAQKNEMAVFLCASTADWGRENTLYFGAGTRLSVL.

This clone was observed at least ten times. Mouse gene names apply. From the germline J gene comes the end of the CDR3, since the read stops 4 residues before it. V gene TRBV1 combines with J gene TRBJ2-7, with TRBD2 identical over 7 bases. V shed 0 bases and J 2 bases; nucleotides not matched to a gene: 1. The CDR3 is 14 amino acids. Germline V gives CDR1 NSQYPW, CDR2 LRSPGD (reference sequence). The CDR3 bases that were read are TGCACCTGCAGTGCAGAGCTGGGGGCCTAT. It is translated as CTCSAELGAY. The CDR3 as a whole reads CTCSAELGAYEQYF. The whole variable domain, filled in from reference TRBV1 and TRBJ2-7, reads VTLLEQNPRWRLVPRGQAVNLRCILKNSQYPWMSWYQQDLQKQLQWLFTLRSPGDKEVKSLPGADYLATRVTDTELRLQVANMSQGRTLYCTCSAELGAYEQYFGPGTRLTVL.

On this clone: All gene names here are mouse names. Here the CDR3 reads CASRDRNYAEQFF. Incomplete CDR3 DNA: TGTGCCAGCAGAGACAGAAACTATGCT. The chain joins TRBV13-1 to TRBJ2-1, with a tentative D call TRBD1 (5 bases). The observed sequence ends 4 residues before the CDR3 terminus, with the missing tail filled in from the germline J gene. CDR3 length: 13 residues. Trimming removed 5 bases from V and 1 base from J, with 7 bases in between. Germline values: CDR1 NSHNY, CDR2 SYGAGN.

This clone was seen many times. Germline and genes here are mouse. The read comes to an end 4 residues before the CDR3 does, leaving the germline J gene to fill in the end. The V and J genes are TRBV13-2 and TRBJ1-1, with TRBD1 identical over 7 bases. The CDR3 is 14 amino acids. Germline V gives CDR1 NNHNN, CDR2 SYGAGS (reference sequence). V gave up 2 bases and J gave up 4 bases; unmatched junction bases: 5. This CDR3 is CASGEVTGITEVFF. CDR3 bases read: TGTGCCAGCGGTGAGGTGACAGGGATCACA.

This clone was counted ten times or more. Mouse germline and gene names are used. The read halts 4 residues ahead of the CDR3 end, with the missing end drawn from the germline J gene. The J gene is TRBJ2-5, the V gene TRBV1, with D possibly TRBD2 on 6 matching bases. V shed 5 bases and J shed 2 bases, with 8 bases lying between them. The CDR3 is 13 amino acids. Per germline, CDR1 NSQYPW and CDR2 LRSPGD (reference sequence). CDR3 bases read: TGCACCTGCAGTCCGGGACTCCAAGAC. It is translated as CTCSPGLQD. The whole CDR3 sequence reads CTCSPGLQDTQYF.

Concerning this clone itself: At residue 11, the TCRdb amino acid sequence and the translated nucleotide sequence differ, so the protein here is the DNA translation. The listed genes are named as in mouse. Read data end 3 residues before the CDR3 end; the end is taken from the germline J gene. The chain joins TRBV13-3 to TRBJ1-6; possibly TRBD1 for D (6 bases). TRBJ1-6 is reported as an ORF; its role is uncertain. Germline CDR1 is NNHDY and CDR2 is SYVADS. This CDR3 region has 14 residues. CDR3 amino acids: CASSDGDKIYPLYF. CDR3 DNA (partial): TGTGCCAGCAGTGATGGGGACAAAATTTACCCC.